This TCR beta chain was sequenced for a study of blood T cells in healthy people across ages. Trimming took 4 bases from V and 5 from J; bases not matched to a gene: 8. Germline V gene data show CDR1 as DFQATT and CDR2 as SNEGSKA (reference sequence). This CDR3 comprises 15 residues. A second PCR, run for roughly 7 to 12 cycles, used a sample-barcoded 5' primer plus a J-beta primer mix. TCRdb re-called the 5' RACE reads with MiXCR, one entry per CDR3 protein. The data show 1.5 million to 2 million distinct CDR3 sequences, approximately 30% seen once. The clonotype comes from a woman aged 25 to 39 in good health. V gene TRBV20-1 combines with J gene TRBJ2-5; 12 bases are a match to TRBD1. The sample taken for sequencing was blood. CDR3 amino acids: CSAKHSGTGGETQYF. The DNA for the CDR3 is TGCAGTGCTAAACACTCCGGGACAGGGGGCGAGACCCAGTACTTC.